Listed below are T cell receptor beta chains from one sample, sequenced in a study of human T cells and chemical hapten exposure. TCRdb re-called the RACE reads through MiXCR, storing one row per CDR3 protein. The profile shows around 60,000 distinct CDR3 sequences, roughly 6.7% of them singletons. Sequenced here: whole blood, sampled in connection with sensitization to the hapten diphenylcyclopropenone (DPC). All receptors come from a woman in her 30s with alopecia areata. Some clones in this sample may be carry-over from other donors' samples. CDR3s include the opening cysteine and the closing phenylalanine or tryptophan. D genes are given only for firm matches. Size is omitted from some rows. Given values are once, few, many or a class for expanded clones.

j_gene	d_gene	abundance	v_gene	CDR3aa	CDR3nt
TRBJ2-3	.	many	TRBV2	CASSLRAPPRGDTQYF	TGTGCCAGCAGTCTCCGAGCTCCACCGAGGGGAGATACGCAGTATTTT
TRBJ2-3	TRBD2	.	TRBV30	CALSGGVTDTQYF	TGTGCCCTTAGCGGGGGGGTCACAGATACGCAGTATTTT
TRBJ1-2	.	few	TRBV19	CASSIVYSDGYTF	TGTGCCAGTAGTATCGTTTATAGTGATGGCTACACCTTC
TRBJ1-1	.	many	TRBV11-2	CASSFAQGNTEAFF	TGTGCCAGCAGCTTCGCACAGGGAAACACTGAAGCTTTCTTT
TRBJ2-2	TRBD1	many	TRBV18	CASSLGQGRTGELFF	TGTGCCAGCTCACTGGGACAGGGACGCACCGGGGAGCTGTTTTTT
TRBJ2-5	.	.	TRBV6-5	CASNQGGGETQYF	TGTGCCAGCAACCAAGGGGGTGGAGAGACCCAGTACTTC
TRBJ2-3	.	many	TRBV20-1	CSAPRRLVTDTQYF	TGCAGTGCGCCTAGAAGGCTAGTCACAGATACGCAGTATTTT
TRBJ2-7	TRBD2	.	TRBV7-9	CASSRGWGGNLYEQYF	TGTGCCAGCAGCAGGGGATGGGGGGGGAACCTCTACGAGCAGTACTTC
TRBJ1-6	.	.	TRBV5-1	CASSSSGTQTSSYNSPLHF	TGCGCCAGCAGCTCCTCCGGGACGCAAACGAGCTCCTATAATTCACCCCTCCACTTT
TRBJ2-3	.	many	TRBV7-6	CASSLVFGDLGTDTQYF	TGTGCCAGCAGCTTAGTATTTGGGGATTTGGGCACAGATACGCAGTATTTT
TRBJ1-1	TRBD1	many	TRBV11-2	CASSLTGDTEAFF	TGTGCCAGCAGCCTAACAGGGGACACTGAAGCTTTCTTT
TRBJ1-4	.	.	TRBV7-9	CASSFLTGNEKLFF	TGTGCCAGCAGCTTTTTAACGGGGAATGAAAAACTGTTTTTT
TRBJ1-1	.	many	TRBV29-1	CSGLRGTEAFF	TGCAGCGGTCTGAGGGGCACTGAAGCTTTCTTT
TRBJ1-2	TRBD1	few	TRBV12-3/TRBV12-4	CASIPGTAKENYGYTF	TGTGCCAGCATCCCAGGGACAGCGAAAGAGAACTATGGCTACACCTTC
TRBJ2-5	TRBD1	.	TRBV19	CASSIFTGAQETQYF	TGTGCCAGTAGTATTTTCACAGGGGCCCAGGAGACCCAGTACTTC
TRBJ1-2	.	many	TRBV6-2/TRBV6-3	CASSYSTYGYTF	TGTGCCAGCAGTTACTCGACCTATGGCTACACCTTC
TRBJ2-7	.	many	TRBV7-2	CASSLSFLAFSYEQYF	TGTGCCAGCAGCTTAAGCTTTTTAGCATTCTCCTACGAGCAGTACTTC
TRBJ1-2	.	.	TRBV6-1	CASSEGSGQNYGYTF	TGTGCCAGCAGTGAAGGGTCAGGCCAGAACTATGGCTACACCTTC
TRBJ1-4	.	few	TRBV3-1	CASSLGWGPQEKLFF	TGTGCCAGCAGCCTCGGTTGGGGGCCCCAGGAAAAACTGTTTTTT
TRBJ1-2	TRBD1	few	TRBV7-6	CASSFAGGRGSDGYTF	TGTGCCAGCAGCTTTGCAGGGGGTAGGGGTTCGGATGGCTACACCTTC
TRBJ2-2	.	many	TRBV7-9	CASSSAVAGTTNTGELFF	TGTGCCAGCAGCTCAGCGGTGGCAGGCACTACTAACACCGGGGAGCTGTTTTTT
TRBJ2-4	TRBD1	many	TRBV5-5	CASSPTYGQGKNIQYF	TGTGCCAGCAGCCCCACGTACGGACAGGGAAAAAACATTCAGTACTTC
TRBJ1-5	.	few	TRBV7-2	CASSLPGGNQPQHF	TGTGCCAGCAGCTTACCAGGGGGCAATCAGCCCCAGCATTTT
TRBJ2-3	.	many	TRBV5-1	CASSFRLEPFDTQYF	TGCGCCAGCAGCTTTAGACTAGAGCCTTTCGATACGCAGTATTTT
TRBJ1-5	.	medium-sized	TRBV2	CASSINRVGQPQHF	TGTGCCAGCAGTATCAACAGGGTTGGTCAGCCCCAGCATTTT
TRBJ2-1	TRBD2	many	TRBV6-5	CASSYGRGGVHEQFF	TGTGCCAGCAGTTACGGGCGGGGGGGCGTTCATGAGCAGTTCTTC
TRBJ1-6	.	many	TRBV30	CAWSIIEGSPLHF	TGTGCCTGGAGTATAATTGAGGGCTCACCCCTCCACTTT
TRBJ1-1	.	many	TRBV29-1	CSFLAPPLHSWNTEAFF	TGCAGCTTCCTTGCGCCCCCGCTTCACTCTTGGAACACTGAAGCTTTCTTT
TRBJ1-6	TRBD1	many	TRBV20-1	CSATGTGASKYNSPLHF	TGCAGTGCTACCGGGACAGGGGCTTCAAAGTATAATTCACCCCTCCACTTT
TRBJ2-3	.	few	TRBV29-1	CSVAGQSSTDTQYF	TGCAGCGTTGCCGGACAGTCTAGCACAGATACGCAGTATTTT
TRBJ1-2	.	once	TRBV5-4	CASSPPERLWGGYTF	TGTGCCAGCAGCCCCCCCGAACGCCTTTGGGGTGGCTACACCTTC
TRBJ1-1	.	many	TRBV12-3/TRBV12-4	CASSLRVAFF	TGTGCCAGCAGTTTAAGGGTTGCTTTCTTT
TRBJ1-1	.	many	TRBV6-5	CASSYSKARVLNTEAFF	TGTGCCAGCAGTTACTCTAAAGCGAGGGTCCTGAACACTGAAGCTTTCTTT
TRBJ2-6	.	many	TRBV4-1	CASSQDKVSGASGANVLTF	TGCGCCAGCAGCCAAGATAAAGTGAGCGGAGCCTCTGGGGCCAACGTCCTGACTTTC
TRBJ1-1	.	few	TRBV5-1	CASSSGVGAFF	TGCGCCAGCAGCTCAGGGGTTGGAGCTTTCTTT
TRBJ1-1	.	many	TRBV11-2	CASSPWGPGTRWLNTEAFF	TGTGCCAGCAGCCCATGGGGGCCCGGGACACGCTGGTTGAACACTGAAGCTTTCTTT
TRBJ1-4	.	many	TRBV20-1	CSAYVNNEKLFF	TGCAGTGCTTATGTTAATAATGAAAAACTGTTTTTT